This is a list of T cell receptor beta chains from one sample in a study of T-cell reconstitution after alpha-beta-depleted transplantation in children. MiXCR, applied by TCRdb to the PCR reads, yields one record per CDR3 protein. Among about 300,000 distinct CDR3 sequences listed, roughly a tenth were seen once. Source: PBMCs, taken before TCRalphabeta/CD19-depleted stem cell transplant. Receptors were obtained from a boy in the first two years of life with acute myeloid leukemia, due to receive a stem cell transplant. The CDR3 runs from the conserved cysteine through the conserved F or W. The order of the fields is V gene, J gene, D gene, clone size, CDR3 DNA, CDR3 protein. A D gene is named only where the DNA matches it firmly. The size field is filled for only some rows; it gives once, few, many or a size class.

TRBV27	TRBJ1-4	TRBD1	many	TGTGCCAGCAAGGACAGGGGGGCAAGGGAAAAACTGTTTTTT	CASKDRGAREKLFF
TRBV25-1	TRBJ2-1	.	many	TGTGCCAGCACCGCGGGGCGGAGATACAATGAGCAGTTCTTC	CASTAGRRYNEQFF
TRBV4-3	TRBJ2-1	TRBD2	many	TGCGCCAGCAGCCCAGCGGGATCGAATGAGCAGTTCTTC	CASSPAGSNEQFF
TRBV5-5	TRBJ2-5	TRBD1	many	TGTGCCAGCAGTCGACAGGGCCAGGGGGAGACCCAGTACTTC	CASSRQGQGETQYF
TRBV5-1	TRBJ2-3	TRBD1	many	TGCGCCAGCACCCGAGACAGGGGCACAGATACGCAGTATTTT	CASTRDRGTDTQYF
TRBV27	TRBJ1-5	TRBD1	few	TGTGCCAGCAGGGACAGGGGGCCATCGAATCAGCCCCAGCATTTT	CASRDRGPSNQPQHF
TRBV9	TRBJ2-3	.	.	TGTGCCAGCAGCGTAGTAGGGCGAGATACGCAGTATTTT	CASSVVGRDTQYF
TRBV20-1	TRBJ2-3	TRBD1	.	TGCAGTGTAAGGACAGGGGGCGTTAGCACAGATACGCAGTATTTT	CSVRTGGVSTDTQYF
TRBV9	TRBJ1-2	TRBD1	many	TGTGCCAGCGGGGACAGGAATGGCTACACCTTC	CASGDRNGYTF
TRBV12-3/TRBV12-4	TRBJ2-2	TRBD2	many	TGTGCCAGTCCACCGGGACTAGCGAACACCGGGGAGCTGTTTTTT	CASPPGLANTGELFF
TRBV7-3	TRBJ2-1	.	.	TGTGCCAGCAGCTTAACGGATCGAGGGAATGAGCAGTTCTTC	CASSLTDRGNEQFF
TRBV20-1	TRBJ1-2	.	.	TGCAGTGCTAGACAGGGAACCTATGGCTACACCTTC	CSARQGTYGYTF
TRBV27	TRBJ2-2	.	many	TGTGCCAGCGGCCGCCCTCTAGGCCTAACGAACACCGGGGAGCTGTTTTTT	CASGRPLGLTNTGELFF
TRBV2	TRBJ2-1	TRBD2	many	TGTGCCAGCAGTGAAGATAGCGGGAGCAATAATGAGCAGTTCTTC	CASSEDSGSNNEQFF
TRBV12-5	TRBJ2-2	.	.	TGTGCTAGTGGTTTAAGGAACACCGGGGAGCTGTTTTTT	CASGLRNTGELFF
TRBV6-5	TRBJ2-7	.	few	TGTGCCAGCAGTTCAACCTTGGACGGGTACGAGCAGTACTTC	CASSSTLDGYEQYF
TRBV7-9	TRBJ2-2	.	many	TGTGCCAGCAGCCTCTATTCTGGGAGCACCGGGGAGCTGTTTTTT	CASSLYSGSTGELFF
TRBV21-1	TRBJ2-3	.	many	TGTGCCAGCAGCTTTACGGGACAGGTCGCGGGAGAAGGAGGAGATACGCAGTATTTT	CASSFTGQVAGEGGDTQYF
TRBV11-2	TRBJ2-2	TRBD2	many	TGTGCCAGCAGCTTAGTTGGGGGGGAGAACACCGGGGAGCTGTTTTTT	CASSLVGGENTGELFF
TRBV5-1	TRBJ2-3	.	many	TGCGCCAGCAGCTTGGGGGGTCCCAGAGATACGCAGTATTTT	CASSLGGPRDTQYF
TRBV28	TRBJ2-3	TRBD1	many	TGTGCCAGCAGTTCCCCGGGACAGAACACAGATACGCAGTATTTT	CASSSPGQNTDTQYF
TRBV6-1	TRBJ1-5	.	few	TGTGCCAGCAGTAATACCCGTGGCGGTCAGCCCCAGCATTTT	CASSNTRGGQPQHF
TRBV14	TRBJ2-1	TRBD2	many	TGTGCCAGCAGCCAAGTCCTCGGGACTAGCACGATACAGTTCTTC	CASSQVLGTSTIQFF
TRBV4-3	TRBJ1-3	.	many	TGCGCCAGCAGCCTTCGGGGTAGAAACACCATATATTTT	CASSLRGRNTIYF
TRBV5-1	TRBJ1-2	.	many	TGCGCCAGCAGCTTGGGCGGCTCCAACTATGGCTACACCTTC	CASSLGGSNYGYTF
TRBV7-2	TRBJ2-1	.	.	TGTGCCAGCAGCTCCGACGGGGCCTACAATGAGCAGTTCTTC	CASSSDGAYNEQFF
TRBV5-1	TRBJ2-3	.	many	TGCGCCAGCAGCTTGAATAGGGACACAGATACGCAGTATTTT	CASSLNRDTDTQYF
TRBV29-1	TRBJ2-4	TRBD2	many	TGCAGCGTTGAACCGACTAGCGGGAGGTCCAAAAACATTCAGTACTTC	CSVEPTSGRSKNIQYF
TRBV7-8	TRBJ1-2	TRBD1	.	TGTGCCAGCAGCCGGGACAGGGGGCAGGGGAGCTATGGCTACACCTTC	CASSRDRGQGSYGYTF
TRBV12-3/TRBV12-4	TRBJ1-2	.	few	TGTGCCAGCAGTTTTGTAGGGAACTATGGCTACACCTTC	CASSFVGNYGYTF
TRBV20-1	TRBJ2-3	TRBD1	few	TGCAGTGCCCCATCAGGGGGCCCCAGGGATACGCAGTATTTT	CSAPSGGPRDTQYF
TRBV12-5	TRBJ2-2	TRBD1	many	TGTGCTAGTTCCTCCGGACAGGGGAGAACCGGGGAGCTGTTTTTT	CASSSGQGRTGELFF
TRBV27	TRBJ2-1	TRBD2	many	TGTGCCAGCAGCCTATCCTCGCTAGCGGGGAGAGGCTATGAGCAGTTCTTC	CASSLSSLAGRGYEQFF
TRBV29-1	TRBJ2-4	TRBD1	many	TGCAGCGTTGATGACAGGGGTAAGGGGAACATTCAGTACTTC	CSVDDRGKGNIQYF
TRBV9	TRBJ2-3	TRBD2	many	TGTGCCAGCAGCGTAGTAGAGCGGGGGCCCTCTAGCACAGATACGCAGTATTTT	CASSVVERGPSSTDTQYF
TRBV24-1	TRBJ2-7	TRBD2	many	TGTGCCACCAGTGGGGGGCTTCCGGGACTAGAAGGACCTTACGAGCAGTACTTC	CATSGGLPGLEGPYEQYF
TRBV7-9	TRBJ1-6	TRBD1	many	TGTGCCAGCAGCTCACTAGGACAGGGCAATTCACCCCTCCACTTT	CASSSLGQGNSPLHF
TRBV25-1	TRBJ2-4	TRBD2	many	TGTGCCAGCAGTATCGCCGGGACTAGCACAAACATTCAGTACTTC	CASSIAGTSTNIQYF
TRBV5-1	TRBJ1-1	.	many	TGCGCCAGCAGCTTAGGATCCTGGACAGCCACTGAAGCTTTCTTT	CASSLGSWTATEAFF
TRBV20-1	TRBJ2-7	.	many	TGCAGTGCTAGAGCCGAAGGAGAGGAGCAGTACTTC	CSARAEGEEQYF
TRBV9	TRBJ2-7	TRBD1	many	TGTGCCAGCAGCCACCCCGGGACAGGGCGTTACGAGCAGTACTTC	CASSHPGTGRYEQYF
TRBV10-3	TRBJ2-3	.	many	TGTGCCATCAGTAGGATCAGCACAGATACGCAGTATTTT	CAISRISTDTQYF
TRBV5-6	TRBJ2-3	TRBD2	.	TGTGCCAGGGGCCTGGGGGGGAGCACAGATACGCAGTATTTT	CARGLGGSTDTQYF
TRBV5-1	TRBJ2-1	.	many	TGCGCCAGCAGCTTGGGAGTAGGGGAGTACAATGAGCAGTTCTTC	CASSLGVGEYNEQFF